The sequence of this T cell receptor beta chain was determined in a study of cytomegalovirus exposure and HLA in healthy donors. A remark on this clone: The antigen is not known.

Study-level findings and limits: Common viral pathogens (according to a later analysis) appeared linked to several of the most significant clusters. Some public TCRs appeared in many individuals, while most sequences were rare.

It was with 60 Vbeta and 13 Jbeta primers that the PCR ran. The repertoire was sequenced with immunoSEQ multiplex PCR; TCRdb's copy has only in-frame clones and lacks some. The table includes about 120,000 clones, roughly 80% detected once. Trimming left V 5 bases short and J 6 bases short, with 17 bases between. Germline V gives CDR1 SGHRS, CDR2 YFSETQ. The CDR3 length is 15 residues. The chain employs TRBV5-1 and TRBJ2-2; the D gene is possibly TRBD2 (6 bases). The sequence came from a man aged 25 to 40 in good health and CMV-seronegative. Sequenced material: PBMCs. CDR3 amino acids: CASSLSTRGAGELFF. In DNA form, the CDR3 reads TGCGCCAGCAGTCTCTCGACTAGGGGCGCCGGGGAGCTGTTTTTT.